The rows below give T cell receptor beta chains drawn from one sample of a study of CD8 T cells in Susac syndrome. Each CDR3 protein is one row after TCRdb ran MiXCR on the immunoSEQ multiplex PCR reads. The sample gives 67,000 or so distinct CDR3 sequences, roughly 93% of which show up once; roughly 0.15% is in the top ten. The sample consisted of CD4+ T cells from PBMCs. The receptors originated from a human donor with Susac syndrome. The CDR3 runs from the conserved cysteine through the conserved F or W. The D gene is left open where the match is weak. For some rows the clone size is stated as once, few or many, or as a class when expanded; others skip it.

.	TRBD1	TRBV6-5	TRBJ2-7	CASSPDRATYEQYF	TGTGCCAGCAGTCCTGACAGGGCAACCTACGAGCAGTACTTC
.	.	TRBV20-1	TRBJ1-4	CSAPWGGDEKLFF	TGCAGTGCTCCTTGGGGGGGGGATGAAAAACTGTTTTTT
.	.	TRBV28	TRBJ1-4	CASSPRTAGGEKLFF	TGTGCCAGCAGTCCGCGGACAGCGGGAGGTGAAAAACTGTTTTTT
.	.	TRBV6-2/TRBV6-3	TRBJ2-2	CASSAQGYTGELFF	TGTGCCAGCAGTGCCCAGGGTTACACCGGGGAGCTGTTTTTT
once	.	TRBV28	TRBJ2-1	CASMSWGVAYNEQFF	TGTGCCAGTATGAGTTGGGGGGTGGCCTACAATGAGCAGTTCTTC
.	.	TRBV28	TRBJ1-5	CASSAGAGRNQPQHF	TGTGCCAGCAGTGCAGGGGCCGGGCGGAATCAGCCCCAGCATTTT
.	.	TRBV20-1	TRBJ1-1	CSARENVAEAFF	TGCAGTGCTAGAGAGAATGTGGCTGAAGCTTTCTTT
.	.	TRBV28	TRBJ2-2	CASSYRRNGELFF	TGTGCCAGCAGTTACAGGAGGAACGGGGAGCTGTTTTTT
.	.	TRBV5-1	TRBJ2-6	CASSFGPAGANVLTF	TGCGCCAGCAGCTTCGGGCCAGCTGGGGCCAACGTCCTGACTTTC
.	.	TRBV20-1	TRBJ2-3	CSAREISWGVFADTQYF	TGCAGTGCTAGAGAGATATCTTGGGGGGTCTTTGCAGATACGCAGTATTTT
once	.	TRBV4-2	TRBJ2-1	CASSQESNNEQFF	TGTGCCAGCAGCCAAGAATCCAACAATGAGCAGTTCTTC
.	.	TRBV7-3	TRBJ2-5	CASSLSHSQETQYF	TGTGCCAGCAGCTTATCCCATAGCCAAGAGACCCAGTACTTC
.	.	TRBV27	TRBJ2-5	CASSPLLGGAGYQETQYF	TGTGCCAGCAGTCCCCTTCTTGGGGGGGCAGGATATCAAGAGACCCAGTACTTC
.	TRBD2	TRBV5-1	TRBJ2-3	CASSRGLAGDSTDTQYF	TGCGCCAGCAGCCGGGGACTAGCGGGGGATAGCACAGATACGCAGTATTTT
.	.	TRBV5-1	TRBJ1-1	CASSPEMNTEAFF	TGCGCCAGCAGTCCGGAGATGAACACTGAAGCTTTCTTT
.	.	TRBV6-2/TRBV6-3	TRBJ1-2	CASSYSGRADYGYTF	TGTGCCAGCAGTTACTCTGGCAGGGCGGACTATGGCTACACCTTC